Sequencing of this T cell receptor (beta chain) was carried out in a study of post-analysis software for immune sequencing data. Study-wide results and limits: Relative to controls, patients had roughly five TRBV segments at higher frequency, with TRBV5-6, TRBV5-1 and TRBV20-1 among these.

Regarding this clonotype: The target antigen is unknown.

Libraries were made from TCR beta cDNA, and they carried unique molecular identifiers. TCRdb reprocessed the PCR reads via MiXCR and lists one record per CDR3 protein. The sample contains fewer than 600,000 distinct CDR3 sequences, 40% to 55% of which appear only once. This CDR3 has 13 amino acids. Trimming removed 10 bases from V and 4 bases from J, with 14 bases in between. Germline lookup yields CDR1 WNHNN and CDR2 SYGVQD (reference sequence). The V call is TRBV10-1, the J call TRBJ1-5; D is perhaps TRBD1 (6 bases). What was sequenced was blood. The clonotype originates from a girl aged 10 to 17 with multiple sclerosis. The CDR3 bases are TGCGCCACCTCCACAGGGATTAATCAGCCCCAGCATTTT. Its protein product is CATSTGINQPQHF.